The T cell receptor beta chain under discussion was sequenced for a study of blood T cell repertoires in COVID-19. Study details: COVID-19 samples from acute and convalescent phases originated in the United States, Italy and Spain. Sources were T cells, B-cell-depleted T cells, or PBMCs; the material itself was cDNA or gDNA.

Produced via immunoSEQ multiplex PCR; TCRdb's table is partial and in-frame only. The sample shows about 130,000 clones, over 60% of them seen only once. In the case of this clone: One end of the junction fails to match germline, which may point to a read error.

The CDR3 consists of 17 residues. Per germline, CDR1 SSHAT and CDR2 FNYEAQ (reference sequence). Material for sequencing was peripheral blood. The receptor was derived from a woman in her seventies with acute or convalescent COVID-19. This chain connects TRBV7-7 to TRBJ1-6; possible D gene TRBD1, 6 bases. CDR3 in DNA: TGTGCTAGCAGCTTAGCGAATTACAGGGCCTATAATTCACCCCTCCACTTT. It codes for CASSLANYRAYNSPLHF.